This T cell receptor beta chain emerged from a study of blood T cell repertoires in COVID-19 (dated by TCRdb to the early 2020s). Looking at the study overall: Collaborator samples came from the United States, Italy and Spain and covered acute and convalescent phases of COVID-19. The material from the prospective study consisted of cDNA or gDNA derived from T cells, B-cell-depleted T cells, or PBMCs. Subjects who had been exposed to COVID-19, were actively infected with it, or had recovered from it provided the deeply sampled blood TCRbeta repertoires that made up the dataset. The repertoires were made available in a free public database intended to serve as a resource for research on the immune response to SARS-CoV-2. Samples were obtained from the ongoing ImmuneRACE study (first 160 participants) and from about 1,300 subjects provided by 6 global collaborators. Nearly every sample came with metadata listing a de-identified subject ID, COVID-19 status, age in years and sex. HLA class I and class II types, where available, came from metadata supplied by the sample provider rather than from assay-based typing. Paper-wide results and their limitations: The amount of clinical and demographic metadata varied by source and participant and was provided uncurated.

At one collaborating source in Seattle, patients were enrolled during active infection and were followed longitudinally through the course of disease. Whole blood was collected in K2EDTA tubes by collaborating institutions according to the institutions' own protocols. Collaborator samples were shipped for TCRbeta analysis as frozen whole blood, isolated PBMCs, or DNA extracted from either sample type. TCRbeta CDR3 regions were amplified from genomic DNA using the immunoSEQ Assay, a bias-controlled multiplex PCR. In the original analysis: Nucleated cell counts per sample were estimated from amplification of reference gene primers within the assay. To quantify the absolute abundance of each unique TCRbeta CDR3 rearrangement, sequence reads were collapsed and filtered. Productive Simpson clonality was computed per sample as the square root of Simpson's diversity index over productive rearrangements. TCRdb holds this immuneACCESS table with in-frame rearrangements only. Some clones are missing; in checked studies, unresolved V genes explain under half, and the rest has no known cause. From that table come the V and J calls and clone size; the DNA was used to work out D and trimming. For this sample there are more than 250,000 clones; approximately 90% appear just once. Together, the top ten hold 5.5% to 8% of the sample.

V loses 2 bases, J loses 4 bases, and the germline ends lie 8 bases apart. The CDR3 numbers 13 residues from cysteine through phenylalanine. The only DNA kept is the CDR3, 39 bases in frame from the first base. According to the germline V gene (reference sequence), CDR1 reads SEHNR and CDR2 reads FQNEAQ. Remarks on this clone: What this receptor recognizes is not known. Base qualities were left out, and no much larger clone turns up one base away.

The rearrangement joined TRBV7-9 to TRBJ1-1, with the D gene not confidently named. The clonotype was recovered from a woman aged 50 to 65 with COVID-19, enrolled during active disease. The sequenced sample consisted of peripheral blood. The DNA sequence reads TGTGCCAGCAGCTTACGGGAGGGCACTGAAGCTTTCTTT. It is translated as CASSLREGTEAFF.